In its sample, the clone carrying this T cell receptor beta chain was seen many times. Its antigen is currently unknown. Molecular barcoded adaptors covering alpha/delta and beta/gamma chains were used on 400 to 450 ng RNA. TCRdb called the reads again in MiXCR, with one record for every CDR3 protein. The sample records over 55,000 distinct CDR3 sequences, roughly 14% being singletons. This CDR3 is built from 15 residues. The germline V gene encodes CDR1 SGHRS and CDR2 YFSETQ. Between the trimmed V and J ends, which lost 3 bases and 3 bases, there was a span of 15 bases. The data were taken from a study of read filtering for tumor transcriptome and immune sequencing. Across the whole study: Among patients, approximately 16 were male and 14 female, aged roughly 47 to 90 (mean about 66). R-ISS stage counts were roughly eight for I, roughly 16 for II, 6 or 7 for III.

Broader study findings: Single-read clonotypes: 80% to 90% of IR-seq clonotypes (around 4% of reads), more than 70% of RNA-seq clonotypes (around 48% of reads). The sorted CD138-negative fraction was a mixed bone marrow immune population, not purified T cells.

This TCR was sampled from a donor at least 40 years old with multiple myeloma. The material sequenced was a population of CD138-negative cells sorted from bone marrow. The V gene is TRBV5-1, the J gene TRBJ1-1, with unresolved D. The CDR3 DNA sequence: TGCGCCAGCAGCTACGAACAACCGGGGTACACTGAAGCTTTCTTT. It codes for CASSYEQPGYTEAFF.